A single sample gave rise to the 21 T cell receptor beta chains below, sequenced in a study of blood T cell repertoires in COVID-19 (dated by TCRdb to 2018 to 2020). The library came from the immunoSEQ multiplex PCR assay. This is the immuneACCESS table as TCRdb keeps it, with only in-frame sequences that have V and J called. A part of the clones is gone; compared with another copy, unresolved V genes explain less than half, and the rest is unexplained. The sample data list approximately 130,000 clones, and roughly 81% of these were observed just once. The ten biggest clones cover roughly 13% of the sample. Specimen: peripheral blood. The receptors originated from a human donor in a cohort sampled during active COVID-19.

This clone was observed once. The chain uses TRBV5-1 and TRBJ1-1; D is uncertain. Germline CDR1 SGHRS, CDR2 YFSETQ. CDR3 size: 15 residues. V was shortened by 1 base and J by 0 bases, with 10 bases between the two germline ends. CDR3 bases: TGCGCCAGCAGCTTGCTCGGGAAGCTGAACACTGAAGCTTTCTTT. This codes for CASSLLGKLNTEAFF. Variable domain in full (rest from reference TRBV5-1 and TRBJ1-1): KAGVTQTPRYLIKTRGQQVTLSCSPISGHRSVSWYQQTPGQGLQFLFEYFSETQRNKGNFPGRFSGRQFSNSRSEMNVSTLELGDSALYLCASSLLGKLNTEAFFGQGTRLTVV.

V is TRBV13 and J is TRBJ1-3; a possible D gene is TRBD1 (5 bases). CDR1 and CDR2 (germline): PRHDT, FYEKMQ (reference sequence). CDR3 length: 15 amino acids. Trimming removed 3 bases at V and 3 bases at J, with 12 bases between. CDR3 region: CASSFVGRDGNTIYF. The CDR3 region has the DNA TGTGCCAGCAGCTTCGTGGGCAGGGATGGAAACACCATATATTTT.

The rearrangement uses TRBV29-1 and TRBJ2-7, with TRBD1 matching over 7 bases. Germline-derived CDR1 and CDR2 are SQVTM and ANQGSEA. The CDR3 loop spans 14 amino acids. J lost 5 bases, V lost 4 bases, and 11 bases had no gene match. CDR3 amino acids: CSVGRTGRSHEQYF. The CDR3 nucleotides read TGCAGCGTTGGCAGGACAGGACGGTCCCACGAGCAGTACTTC.

This chain links TRBV19 with TRBJ2-1; TRBD2 matches at 7 bases. This CDR3 has 14 residues. The trim removed 3 bases at V and 5 bases at J, leaving 4 bases unmatched. The germline V gene has CDR1 LNHDA and CDR2 SQIVND (reference sequence). CDR3 bases: TGTGCCAGTAGTATTGGGGCGGGGGACAATGAGCAGTTCTTC. Its translation: CASSIGAGDNEQFF.

This chain connects TRBV6-1 to TRBJ2-3, with 8 bases that match TRBD2. The CDR3 spans 14 residues. CDR1 is MNHNS, CDR2 SASEGT, per germline. V lost 3 bases, J lost 5 bases, and 4 bases stayed unmatched. The CDR3 loop is CASSERGAGDTQYF. The CDR3 bases are TGTGCCAGCAGTGAGCGGGGGGCGGGAGATACGCAGTATTTT.

In this sample, this clone turned up a few times. V and J are TRBV5-1 and TRBJ2-5, with D tentatively TRBD2 (5 bases). V lost 5 bases, J lost 4 bases, and 15 bases lay in between. CDR1 SGHRS and CDR2 YFSETQ come from the germline V gene. This CDR3 contains 14 residues. The chain's CDR3 is CASSGSGTRETQYF. CDR3 sequence (DNA): TGCGCCAGCAGTGGGTCGGGAACCCGAGAGACCCAGTACTTC.

The rearrangement joins TRBV5-1 to TRBJ2-6; 8 bases fit TRBD1. There are 17 residues in the CDR3. Trimming removed 3 bases from V and 0 bases from J; junction bases left unmatched: 5. Germline-derived CDR1 and CDR2 are SGHRS and YFSETQ. For the CDR3, the DNA is TGCGCCAGCAGCTCGACAGGGGTTAACTCTGGGGCCAACGTCCTGACTTTC. This translates into CASSSTGVNSGANVLTF.

The J gene is TRBJ1-2, the V gene TRBV27, with 10 bases lining up with TRBD1. V dropped 5 bases and J dropped 4; count of bases not matched to a gene: 4. The CDR3 is 14 amino acids. Germline CDR1 MNHEY, CDR2 SMNVEV (reference sequence). This chain's CDR3 is CASSPDRGSYGYTF. The CDR3 nucleotides read TGTGCCAGCAGTCCGGACAGGGGGTCCTATGGCTACACCTTC.

The chain combines TRBV20-1 with TRBJ1-6, with unresolved D. The germline V gene has CDR1 DFQATT and CDR2 SNEGSKA (reference sequence). CDR3 length: 10 amino acids. V lost 7 bases and J 10 bases, leaving 8 bases between the germline ends. CDR3 coding DNA: TGCAGTGTGCGTCCGTCACCCCTCCACTTT. Translating it yields CSVRPSPLHF.

The J gene is TRBJ2-6, the V gene TRBV4-1; 9 bases line up with TRBD1. This CDR3 contains 19 residues. Losses at the gene ends were 3 bases for V and 0 bases for J; bases not matched to a gene: 9. Germline values: CDR1 MGHRA, CDR2 YSYEKL. The CDR3 is CASSQAGQGFFSGANVLTF. In nucleotides, the CDR3 is TGCGCCAGCAGCCAGGCAGGACAGGGGTTTTTCTCTGGGGCCAACGTCCTGACTTTC.

Notes on this clone: Other DNA sequences in the same sample also yield this CDR3. The chain uses TRBV3-1 (or the pseudogene TRBV3-2) and TRBJ1-1; D is undetermined. Germline V lookup: CDR1 LGHDT, CDR2 YNNKEL (reference sequence). V was pared by 3 bases and J by 1 base, with 6 bases between. The length of the CDR3 is 13 residues. The CDR3 DNA follows: TGTGCCAGCAGCCAGGGAGGGAACACTGAAGCTTTCTTT. Its protein product is CASSQGGNTEAFF.

The J gene is TRBJ1-1, the V gene TRBV18; no firm D call. Germline values: CDR1 KGHSH, CDR2 LQKENI. The V end was cut by 3 bases, the J end by 1 base, with 3 bases between. The CDR3 runs to 12 residues. The CDR3 sequence is CASSPGNTEAFF. CDR3 nucleotides: TGTGCCAGCTCACCCGGGAACACTGAAGCTTTCTTT.

V gene TRBV4-1 combines with J gene TRBJ1-1; TRBD1 matches 9 bases. The CDR3 has 13 amino acids. Trimming took 4 bases from V and 10 from J; bases not matched to a gene: 7. The V gene's germline CDR1 is MGHRA and CDR2 YSYEKL. CDR3: CASSPTGGTTAFF. CDR3 sequence (DNA): TGCGCCAGCAGCCCGACAGGGGGGACGACAGCTTTCTTT.

This clone was counted a few times. V gene TRBV7-9 combines with J gene TRBJ1-1; 7 nucleotides match TRBD1. Germline V gene data show CDR1 as SEHNR and CDR2 as FQNEAQ (reference sequence). V shed 5 bases, J shed 0 bases, and the junction held 6 bases outside the gene matches. There are 15 residues in the CDR3. This CDR3 is CASSPPGQMNTEAFF. The DNA for the CDR3 is TGTGCCAGCAGCCCCCCGGGACAGATGAACACTGAAGCTTTCTTT.

V usage is TRBV24-1 and J usage is TRBJ1-1, with D perhaps matching TRBD1 (5 bases). Germline CDR1 and CDR2: KGHDR and SFDVKD. V was cut by 8 bases and J by 1 base, with 19 bases left in between. This CDR3 has 16 residues. DNA for the CDR3: TGTGCCACCATCCCCGGACACTCTCTAGAGAACACTGAAGCTTTCTTT. As protein: CATIPGHSLENTEAFF.

This chain links TRBV3-1 (or the pseudogene TRBV3-2) with TRBJ1-1; D gene ambiguous. Trimming cost V 3 bases and J 5 bases, with 7 bases left between them. Germline values: CDR1 LGHDT, CDR2 YNNKEL (reference sequence). CDR3 size: 12 residues. CDR3: CASSHGLTEAFF. The CDR3 nucleotides read TGTGCCAGCAGCCACGGTCTTACTGAAGCTTTCTTT.

This rearrangement joins TRBV2 to TRBJ2-5, with D perhaps matching TRBD2 (5 bases). V was cut by 5 bases and J by 5 bases, with 15 bases left in between. Germline CDR1 SNHLY, CDR2 FYNNEI. This CDR3 is built from 14 residues. CDR3 in DNA: TGTGCCAGCAGTCCGGACTGGGGTAGGGAGACCCAGTACTTC. Protein product: CASSPDWGRETQYF.

This clone was seen more than once but under ten times. V gene TRBV3-1 (or the pseudogene TRBV3-2) combines with J gene TRBJ1-2, with D perhaps matching TRBD1 (6 bases). Deletions cut 2 bases from V and 6 bases from J, with 16 bases between. The CDR3 loop spans 15 amino acids. Germline CDR1 LGHDT, CDR2 YNNKEL (reference sequence). The CDR3 spells CASSQNLQGWDGYTF. The DNA of the CDR3 is TGTGCCAGCAGCCAAAATTTACAGGGATGGGATGGCTACACCTTC.

The chain couples TRBV29-1 to TRBJ1-1, with 8 bases matching TRBD1. This CDR3 is 14 amino acids long. Germline CDR1 and CDR2: SQVTM and ANQGSEA. V was clipped by 7 bases and J by 2 bases; unmatched bases: 9. As DNA, the CDR3 is TGCAGCGCAAGTCCGGGACAGGTTAACACTGAAGCTTTCTTT. As protein: CSASPGQVNTEAFF.

The chain has TRBV18 and TRBJ2-7; D is perhaps TRBD2 (5 bases). This CDR3 spans 13 amino acids. V lost 0 bases, J lost 6 bases, and 9 bases lay in between. Germline V lookup: CDR1 KGHSH, CDR2 LQKENI. CDR3 sequence (DNA): TGTGCCAGCTCACCACCCGAGCGGTTCGAGCAGTACTTC. Protein: CASSPPERFEQYF.

V usage is TRBV15 and J usage is TRBJ2-7, with D possibly matching TRBD1 (5 bases). This CDR3 is built from 13 residues. V lost 3 bases, J lost 3 bases, and 9 bases lay in between. Germline lookup yields CDR1 LNHNV and CDR2 YYDKDF (reference sequence). This chain's CDR3 is CATSRDTNYEQYF. As DNA, the CDR3 is TGTGCCACCAGCAGGGACACTAACTACGAGCAGTACTTC.